One T cell receptor beta chain is described in this entry. Its antigen is not identified. The V gene lost 1 base and the J gene lost 1 base, with 11 bases spanning the gap. The CDR3 consists of 15 residues. The germline gives CDR1 SGHNT, CDR2 YENEEA. Libraries were prepared by immunoSEQ multiplex PCR; TCRdb keeps only in-frame clonotypes and omits some of them. Of 110,000 or so clones in the sample, around nine tenths were seen once. The source of the sample is a study of PD-1 blockade in classical Hodgkin lymphoma. Broader study findings: CD4+ but not CD8+ TCR diversity rose significantly by C4D1. The causes of the repertoire differences, possibly disease activity or prior therapy, remain undefined. Complete responders matched newly diagnosed patients in baseline diversity. Newly diagnosed patients were reported to start with lower TCR diversity than healthy donors.

The sample's time point: cycle 4 day 1 (C4D1), after 5 to 7 weeks of nivolumab. All patients experienced relapse after autologous stem cell transplantation, and brentuximab vedotin exposure was variable. The clonotype was recovered from a human donor with classical Hodgkin lymphoma. The V gene is TRBV11-3, the J gene TRBJ2-7; a possible D gene is TRBD1 (5 bases). The sample here was peripheral blood mononuclear cells (PBMCs), taken before the fourth cycle of nivolumab. The CDR3 nucleotides are TGTGCCAGCAGCTTAGCGTTTGACAGTTCCTACGAGCAGTACTTC. Protein product: CASSLAFDSSYEQYF.